This T cell receptor (beta chain) was sequenced during a study of T cell responses to AZD1222 COVID-19 vaccine. The data were produced by immunoSEQ multiplex PCR, yet TCRdb's version contains in-frame clones alone and is incomplete. The sample lists fewer than 150,000 clones; around 89% were seen once. A note on this clone: The target antigen is unknown.

CDR3 size: 17 residues. The J segment lost 0 bases and the V segment lost 6 bases, leaving 4 bases of the junction unmatched. Germline CDR1 reads MRHNA; CDR2 reads SNTAGT. Points from the study as a whole: CD4 TCRs linked to vaccination spanned spike, dominating at 160-218 and 743-854. Just a handful of people given AZD1222 tested seropositive at baseline.

V usage is TRBV6-4 and J usage is TRBJ2-6; 11 bases match TRBD1. The source was peripheral blood, collected on day 0 of AZD1222 vaccination. This TCR was sampled from an adult in good health. The chain's CDR3 is CASSSGTGGSGANVLTF. The CDR3, as DNA: TGTGCCAGCAGCTCCGGGACAGGGGGCTCTGGGGCCAACGTCCTGACTTTC.